Given below is one TCR beta chain in context. Its antigen is as yet unknown. The entry originates in a study of post-analysis software for immune sequencing data. Study-wide background: The study covered relapsing-remitting, secondary progressive and progressive-relapsing courses of multiple sclerosis. Points from the study as a whole: With F measure, samples from one preparation batch clustered together strongly. When compared against controls, multiple sclerosis patients showed significantly lower normalized Chao1 diversity. Controls had lower frequencies than patients of a handful of TRBV segments, which included TRBV5-6, TRBV5-1 and TRBV20-1.

The CDR3 contains 19 residues. After removal of 5 bases from V and 2 bases from J, the junction contained 15 bases not matched to a gene. Germline V gene lookup returns CDR1 SGHRS and CDR2 YFSETQ. Unique-molecular-identifier-tagged TCR beta cDNA libraries were used. Input amounts of 1 to 10 million T cells were used. These gave some 500,000 cDNA molecules, so each molecule approximated one T cell. One entry per CDR3 protein, called by TCRdb with MiXCR from the PCR reads. The sample carries 450,000 to 700,000 distinct CDR3 sequences, 44% recorded once. The V gene is TRBV5-1, the J gene TRBJ2-1; 11 nucleotides line up with TRBD2. The specimen sequenced was blood. The sequence derives from a girl aged 10-17 years with multiple sclerosis. As DNA, the CDR3 is TGCGCCAGCAGATCCGTGGGGCTAGCGGGAGGCGGCACCTACAATGAGCAGTTCTTC. It yields the protein CASRSVGLAGGGTYNEQFF.